Described below is a single TCR beta chain sequence and its context. Antigen specificity is unknown. The sample comes from a study of cytomegalovirus exposure and HLA in healthy donors. Notes on the study in general: Previously analyzed data showed that most TCR beta V segments were productive at a frequency of about 90% or about 30%.

Germline assignment: CDR1 KGHSH and CDR2 LQKENI. Trimming removed 5 bases from V and 6 bases from J; junction bases left unmatched: 8. The CDR3 consists of 15 residues. A multiplex PCR was run with 60 Vbeta primers and 13 Jbeta primers. Measured with immunoSEQ multiplex PCR; TCRdb has only the in-frame clones, and not every one. The sample has about 160,000 clones; approximately 67% are singletons. V usage is TRBV18 and J usage is TRBJ1-5, with 9 bases aligning to TRBD1. The origin of this receptor is a woman aged 18-30 years in good health and CMV-seropositive. Sequenced input: PBMCs. CDR3 in DNA: TGTGCCAGCTCAGCACAGGGGGCGGAGGTTCAGCCCCAGCATTTT. This encodes CASSAQGAEVQPQHF.